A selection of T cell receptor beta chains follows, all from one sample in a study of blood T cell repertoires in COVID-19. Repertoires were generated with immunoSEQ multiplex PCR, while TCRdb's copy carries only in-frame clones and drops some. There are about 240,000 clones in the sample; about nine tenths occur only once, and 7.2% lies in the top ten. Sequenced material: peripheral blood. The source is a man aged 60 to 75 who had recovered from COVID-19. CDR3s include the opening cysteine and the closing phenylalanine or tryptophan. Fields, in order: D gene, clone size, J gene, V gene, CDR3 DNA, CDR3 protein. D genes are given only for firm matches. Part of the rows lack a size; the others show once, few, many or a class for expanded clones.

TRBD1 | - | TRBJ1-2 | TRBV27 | TGTGCCAGCAGTTTCCGGGACAGGGGCCGCGTGCGCTACACCTTC | CASSFRDRGRVRYTF
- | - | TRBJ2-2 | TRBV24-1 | TGTGCCACGAGCGGTGTCAACCCTAGCGGGGAGCTGTTTTTT | CATSGVNPSGELFF
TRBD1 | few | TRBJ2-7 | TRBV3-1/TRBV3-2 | TGTGCCAGCAGCCAAGATTCCGGGACAGTTCCACCCTACGAGCAGTACTTC | CASSQDSGTVPPYEQYF
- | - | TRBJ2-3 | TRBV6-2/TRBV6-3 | TGTGCCAGCAGTGTACAGGGAACAGATACGCAGTATTTT | CASSVQGTDTQYF
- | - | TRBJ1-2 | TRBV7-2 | TGTGCCAGCAGCTTTGGGCCAGGCTATGGCTACACCTTC | CASSFGPGYGYTF
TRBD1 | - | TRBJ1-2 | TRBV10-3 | TGTGCCATCAGTGGCAGACAGGGAAGAGATGGCTACACCTTC | CAISGRQGRDGYTF
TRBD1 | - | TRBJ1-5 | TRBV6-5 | TGTGCCAGCAGACAGGGGGATGGCAATCAGCCCCAGCATTTT | CASRQGDGNQPQHF
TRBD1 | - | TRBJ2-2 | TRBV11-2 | TGTGCCAGCAGCTTAGATTCGGGACAGCGACCCCCCGGGGAGCTGTTTTTT | CASSLDSGQRPPGELFF
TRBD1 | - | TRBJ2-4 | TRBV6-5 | TGTGCCAGCAGTTTGACAGGGGGAGCCAAAAACATTCAGTACTTC | CASSLTGGAKNIQYF
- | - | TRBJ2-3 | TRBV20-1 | TGCAGTGCTAGTCGGTTTGGGCGGGGTCAACCATCTAGCACAGATACGCAGTATTTT | CSASRFGRGQPSSTDTQYF
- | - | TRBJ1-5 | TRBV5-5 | TGTGCCAGCAGCTTGAGTTCTCAGGGTAATCAGCCCCAGCATTTT | CASSLSSQGNQPQHF
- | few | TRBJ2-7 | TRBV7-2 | TGTGCCAGCAGCTCTTCCCTGAGCGCCCCGGGGGAGCAGTACTTC | CASSSSLSAPGEQYF
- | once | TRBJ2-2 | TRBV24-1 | TGTGCCACCAGTGTCCCGGGAAACACCGGGGAGCTGTTTTTT | CATSVPGNTGELFF
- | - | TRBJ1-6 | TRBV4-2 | TGTGCCAGCAGCCATCCCAGCGGGGGGATAATTTCACCCCTCCACTTT | CASSHPSGGIISPLHF
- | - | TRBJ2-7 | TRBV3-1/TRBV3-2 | TGTGCCAGCAGCCAAGGGAGGATTCGGGTGCAGTACTTC | CASSQGRIRVQYF
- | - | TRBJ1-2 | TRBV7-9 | TGTGCCAGCAGCTTAGACAGCGGCTATGGCTACACCTTC | CASSLDSGYGYTF
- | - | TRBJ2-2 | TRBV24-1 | TGTGCCACCAAACATATCGGGACCGGGGAGCTGTTTTTT | CATKHIGTGELFF
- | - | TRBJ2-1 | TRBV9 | TGTGCCAGCAGCGTAGTGGGCAACTCCTACAATGAGCAGTTCTTC | CASSVVGNSYNEQFF
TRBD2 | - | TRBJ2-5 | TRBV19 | TGTGCCAGTAGTATGCGGGGGGGCCGGCAGACCCAGTACTTC | CASSMRGGRQTQYF
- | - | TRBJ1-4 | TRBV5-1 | TGCGCCAGCAGCCTGGGAGTAGCTAATGAAAAACTGTTTTTT | CASSLGVANEKLFF
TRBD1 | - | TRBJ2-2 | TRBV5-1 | TGCGCCAGCAGCACGGGGACAGGGGGCGAAAACGGGGAGCTGTTTTTT | CASSTGTGGENGELFF
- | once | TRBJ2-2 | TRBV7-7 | TGTGCCAGCAGCTTTTTAGACAAAAATACCGGGGAGCTGTTTTTT | CASSFLDKNTGELFF
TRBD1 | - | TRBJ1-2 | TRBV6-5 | TGTGCCAGCAGTTATGGACAGGGGGCAGGTGGCTACACCTTC | CASSYGQGAGGYTF
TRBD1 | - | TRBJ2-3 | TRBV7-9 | TGTGCCAGCAGCTCCAACCGGGACAGGGCAGATACGCAGTATTTT | CASSSNRDRADTQYF
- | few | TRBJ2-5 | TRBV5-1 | TGCGCCAGCAGCTTGGCTGGCGGGCTGGAAGAGACCCAGTACTTC | CASSLAGGLEETQYF
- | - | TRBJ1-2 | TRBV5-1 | TGCGCCAGCAGCTTGGCTCGCAGGGAGGTCCACACCTTC | CASSLARREVHTF
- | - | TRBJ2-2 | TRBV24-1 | TGTGCCACCAGTGATTTGCGGATGGCAGGCGGGGCGAACACCGGGGAGCTGTTTTTT | CATSDLRMAGGANTGELFF
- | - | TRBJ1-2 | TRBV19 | TGTGCCAGTAGTAGTAGACGGCGGGGTAACTATGGCTACACCTTC | CASSSRRRGNYGYTF
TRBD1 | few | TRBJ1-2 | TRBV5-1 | TGCGCCAGCAGCACCTGGACAGGGGGAAATGGCTACACCTTC | CASSTWTGGNGYTF
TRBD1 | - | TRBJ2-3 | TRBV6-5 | TGTGCCAGCAGTTCCCCGACAGGGAGTGGCACAGATACGCAGTATTTT | CASSSPTGSGTDTQYF